This entry lists 10 T cell receptor beta chains sequenced from one sample in a study of blood T cell repertoires in COVID-19. Libraries were prepared by immunoSEQ multiplex PCR; TCRdb keeps only in-frame clonotypes and omits some of them. The sample gives about 410,000 clones, 70% to 90% of which show up once; roughly 1.6% is in the top ten. The source material was peripheral blood. All receptors derive from a middle-aged woman with COVID-19, enrolled during active disease.

This rearrangement joins TRBV28 to TRBJ2-1; D may be TRBD1 (6 bases). With 6 bases removed from V and 13 bases from J, the gap between germline ends came to 19 bases. This CDR3 has 13 amino acids. CDR1 and CDR2 (germline): MDHEN, SYDVKM. CDR3 nucleotide sequence: TGTGCCAGCAGAGACACCCGGACAGTACCTCAGTTCTTC. Its protein product is CASRDTRTVPQFF.

The chain links TRBV15 to TRBJ1-1, with D tentatively TRBD1 (6 bases). Germline CDR1 LNHNV, CDR2 YYDKDF (reference sequence). This CDR3 region has 15 residues. Trimming cost V 1 base and J 1 base, with 10 bases left between them. The CDR3 sequence is CATSRGGQKNTEAFF. Written as DNA, the CDR3 is TGTGCCACCAGCAGAGGGGGGCAAAAGAACACTGAAGCTTTCTTT.

Comment on this clone: This specimen includes other DNA sequences encoding the same CDR3. The chain employs TRBV5-1 and TRBJ2-7, with D uncertain. The germline CDR1 and CDR2 sequences are SGHRS and YFSETQ. The CDR3 covers 13 residues. V was shortened by 2 bases and J by 4 bases, with 10 bases between the two germline ends. The DNA of the CDR3 is TGCGCCAGCAGCTTAAGCTCCTCTTACGAGCAGTACTTC. Encoded protein: CASSLSSSYEQYF.

The chain joins TRBV7-2 to TRBJ2-3; TRBD1 agrees at 9 bases. The V gene's germline CDR1 is SGHTA and CDR2 FQGNSA. Losses at the gene ends were 6 bases for V and 6 bases for J; bases not matched to a gene: 7. The CDR3 totals 14 residues. CDR3: CASRAQGAGDTQYF. The CDR3 DNA is TGTGCCAGCAGGGCACAGGGGGCGGGGGATACGCAGTATTTT.

This rearrangement joins TRBV7-3 to TRBJ2-3; the D gene is possibly TRBD2 (6 bases). The CDR3 is 14 amino acids. Germline CDR1 SGHTA, CDR2 FQGTGA. Trimming took off 5 bases at V and 0 bases at J, with 9 bases between the two ends. This CDR3 is CASSLGRSTDTQYF. CDR3 in DNA: TGTGCCAGCAGCCTCGGGAGAAGCACAGATACGCAGTATTTT.

The chain uses TRBV30 and TRBJ1-1; 7 nucleotides align to TRBD1. The ends lost 5 bases at V and 2 bases at J; junction bases unmatched: 5. The CDR3 contains 13 residues. Germline values: CDR1 GTSNPN, CDR2 SVGIG (reference sequence). The CDR3 here is CAWGGTANTEAFF. For the CDR3, the DNA is TGTGCCTGGGGCGGGACAGCAAACACTGAAGCTTTCTTT.

The chain links TRBV6-2 or TRBV6-3 to TRBJ2-1, with D maybe TRBD1 (7 bases). Per germline, CDR1 MNHEY and CDR2 SVGEGT. Deletions cut 3 bases from V and 5 bases from J, with 11 bases between. The CDR3 runs to 14 residues. The CDR3 region is CASSYSGGHNEQFF. The CDR3, as DNA: TGTGCCAGCAGTTATTCAGGGGGGCACAATGAGCAGTTCTTC.

The rearrangement joins TRBV7-2 to TRBJ2-7; 9 nucleotides line up with TRBD2. Germline assignment: CDR1 SGHTA and CDR2 FQGNSA. This CDR3 comprises 14 residues. J gave up 6 bases and V 8 bases, and 11 bases lay outside the gene matches. The CDR3 reads CASRAGGATREQYF. The CDR3 region has the DNA TGTGCCAGCCGCGCGGGGGGGGCGACTCGCGAGCAGTACTTC.

The chain is built from TRBV11-2 and TRBJ2-1; 9 bases agree with TRBD2. Trimming took 8 bases from V and 4 from J; bases not matched to a gene: 6. CDR3 length: 14 residues. Germline values: CDR1 SGHAT, CDR2 FQNNGV. CDR3 coding DNA: TGTGCCAGCTTAGCGGGAGATTATTACAATGAGCAGTTCTTC. It is translated as CASLAGDYYNEQFF.

This sequence joins TRBV20-1 and TRBJ1-5, with D possibly matching TRBD1 (6 bases). Germline CDR1 is DFQATT and CDR2 is SNEGSKA (reference sequence). This CDR3 has 18 residues. Trimming took 3 bases from V and 4 from J, leaving 25 bases between them. The CDR3 here is CSASILTTVPGVNQPQHF. The CDR3 nucleotides are TGCAGTGCTAGTATTCTGACGACAGTCCCAGGGGTTAATCAGCCCCAGCATTTT.